This TCR beta chain was sequenced in a study of cytomegalovirus exposure and HLA in healthy donors. 60 Vbeta and 13 Jbeta primers were used in PCR. The method was immunoSEQ multiplex PCR; TCRdb's version includes in-frame clones alone and lacks a portion of them. The table includes about 100,000 clones, around three quarters detected once. Germline CDR1 reads SGHDT; CDR2 reads YYEEEE. V lost 1 base and J lost 6, with 13 bases in between. The length of the CDR3 is 15 residues. Study-level findings and limits: Among donors in an Asian-associated ancestry cluster, a later analysis reportedly found fewer N-insertions than the roughly 670-donor mean. Other equally common chains were less clonally expanded than HLA-associated TCR beta chains, a later analysis showed.

Of note for this clone: Its target is unknown.

While unrecorded immune exposures were likely, the donors were nominally healthy when sampled. V and J are TRBV5-6 and TRBJ2-2, with a possible D match to TRBD1 (6 bases). Sequencing input: PBMCs. The receptor comes from a woman between 50 and 59 years old in good health and CMV-seropositive. In DNA, the CDR3 is TGTGCCAGCAGCTTGAACAGGGATTTGTCCGGGGAGCTGTTTTTT. The encoded protein is CASSLNRDLSGELFF.